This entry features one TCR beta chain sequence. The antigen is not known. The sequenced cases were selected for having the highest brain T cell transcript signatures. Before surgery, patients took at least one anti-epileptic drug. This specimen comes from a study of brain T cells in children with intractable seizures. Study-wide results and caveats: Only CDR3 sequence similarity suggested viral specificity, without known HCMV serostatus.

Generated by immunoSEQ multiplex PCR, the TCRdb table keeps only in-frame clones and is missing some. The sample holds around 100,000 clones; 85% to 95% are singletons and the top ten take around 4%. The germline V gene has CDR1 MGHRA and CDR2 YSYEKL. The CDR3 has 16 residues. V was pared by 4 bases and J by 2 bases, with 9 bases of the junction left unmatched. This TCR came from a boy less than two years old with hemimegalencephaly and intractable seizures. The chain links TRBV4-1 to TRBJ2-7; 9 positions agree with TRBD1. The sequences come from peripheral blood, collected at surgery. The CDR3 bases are TGCGCCAGCAGCCGGACCACAGGGGGCCCTCCCTACGAGCAGTACTTC. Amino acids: CASSRTTGGPPYEQYF.